This is a list of T cell receptor beta chains from one sample in a study of beta chain features in type 1 diabetes. Measured with immunoSEQ multiplex PCR; TCRdb has only the in-frame clones, and not every one. The sample yields about 280,000 clones, 14% to 15% seen once. Sequences were obtained from naive CD4+ T cells from blood. The receptor source for this set is a man aged 18 to 29 with type 1 diabetes. Both conserved end residues are part of each CDR3. A D gene is named only where the DNA matches it firmly. Expanded clones get a size class; other rows say once, few or many, or leave the size out.

v_gene	d_gene	j_gene	abundance	CDR3aa	CDR3nt
TRBV5-1	TRBD2	TRBJ2-7	few	CASSINLSGYEQYF	TGCGCCAGCAGCATTAACCTTAGCGGGTACGAGCAGTACTTC
TRBV6-6	NA	TRBJ2-5	NA	CASRPHTEFETQYF	TGTGCCAGCAGACCACATACAGAGTTCGAGACCCAGTACTTC
TRBV5-6	NA	TRBJ1-1	NA	CASSSTGEAFF	TGTGCCAGCAGTTCCACAGGCGAAGCTTTCTTT
TRBV19	NA	TRBJ2-5	NA	CASSKRQETQYF	TGTGCCAGTAGTAAGCGGCAAGAGACCCAGTACTTC
TRBV28	TRBD2	TRBJ2-1	NA	CASRGTSGSSYNEQFF	TGTGCCAGCAGGGGGACTAGCGGGAGCTCCTACAATGAGCAGTTCTTC
TRBV28	NA	TRBJ2-5	NA	CASSQGSVLYQETQYF	TGTGCCAGCAGCCAGGGGTCCGTCCTGTACCAAGAGACCCAGTACTTC
TRBV7-8	TRBD1	TRBJ2-7	few	CASSPRDRKYEQYF	TGTGCCAGCAGCCCCCGGGACAGAAAATACGAGCAGTACTTC
TRBV7-6	NA	TRBJ2-1	few	CASSFTGSSYNEQFF	TGTGCCAGCAGCTTTACAGGGAGCTCCTACAATGAGCAGTTCTTC
TRBV7-2	NA	TRBJ2-1	few	CASRRGASYNEQFF	TGTGCCAGCAGGCGTGGGGCCTCCTACAATGAGCAGTTCTTC
TRBV28	NA	TRBJ1-5	NA	CASRLGAQPQHF	TGTGCCAGCAGGCTGGGGGCTCAGCCCCAGCATTTT
TRBV30	NA	TRBJ1-3	NA	CAWARGQTSSGNTIYF	TGTGCCTGGGCCCGAGGACAGACCTCTTCTGGAAACACCATATATTTT
TRBV29-1	NA	TRBJ1-1	few	CSVHRTVNTEAFF	TGCAGCGTCCATCGGACAGTGAACACTGAAGCTTTCTTT
TRBV5-4	TRBD1	TRBJ1-2	few	CASRPGTGDYGYTF	TGTGCCAGCAGGCCCGGGACAGGGGACTATGGCTACACCTTC
TRBV5-1	NA	TRBJ2-7	few	CASSKGGEQYF	TGCGCCAGCAGCAAGGGAGGTGAGCAGTACTTC